Given below is one T cell receptor beta chain in context. There is no known antigen for this receptor. The sample holds no much larger clone one base away, and base qualities are not on file. Another Seattle source contributed samples from volunteer blood donors who had recovered from COVID-19. The collaborating institutions used their own protocols to collect whole blood in K2EDTA tubes. For TCRbeta analysis, collaborators shipped samples as frozen whole blood, isolated PBMCs, or DNA extracted from either of those sample types. The sample is drawn from a study of blood T cell repertoires in COVID-19 (dated by TCRdb to 2018 to 2020). Notes on the research overall: The collaborator samples originated in the United States, Italy and Spain and spanned the acute and convalescent phases of COVID-19. The material from the prospective study consisted of cDNA or gDNA derived from T cells, B-cell-depleted T cells, or PBMCs. Subjects who had been exposed to COVID-19, were actively infected with it, or had recovered from it provided the deeply sampled blood TCRbeta repertoires that made up the dataset. A freely available public database, intended as a resource for researchers studying the immune response to SARS-CoV-2, is where the repertoires were released. The samples were drawn from the first 160 participants of the ongoing ImmuneRACE study and from 950 to 1,500 subjects provided by 6 global collaborators. The sample metadata nearly always contained a de-identified subject ID, COVID-19 status, age in years and sex. Where HLA class I and class II types were available, the types were taken from metadata supplied by the sample provider, not from assay-based typing.

Overall study outcomes, separate from this receptor: Clinical and demographic metadata were provided uncurated, with the amount varying by source and participant.

TCRbeta CDR3 regions were amplified from genomic DNA by means of the immunoSEQ Assay, a bias-controlled multiplex PCR. The original methods were these. Within the assay, amplification of reference gene primers was used to estimate how many nucleated cells each sample contained. To quantify the absolute abundance of each unique TCRbeta CDR3 rearrangement, sequence reads were collapsed and filtered. For each sample, productive Simpson clonality was calculated by taking the square root of Simpson's diversity index across productive rearrangements. TCRdb stores this immuneACCESS table with in-frame sequences only. Part of the clones is absent; in the studies checked, under half of the shortfall reflects unresolved V genes, and no reason is known for the rest. V, J and clone size are those of that table, while D and trimming were read from the DNA. The sample records approximately 350,000 clones, approximately 90% of which are singletons. The top ten constitute 2.5% to 4% of the sample.

The CDR3 contains 18 residues, cysteine and phenylalanine counted. Of the read, only the CDR3 DNA is kept; its 54 bases are in frame from base 1. CDR1 is given as SGHTS and CDR2 as YDEGEE, both from the germline V gene. Relative to germline, V is missing 4 bases and J is missing 1 base, with 7 bases of the junction outside any gene match. This TCR was recovered from a woman in her late teens or twenties who had recovered from COVID-19. Sequencing was performed on peripheral blood. The rearranged chain carries TRBV5-8 and TRBJ2-6, with 11 bases in between that match TRBD1. The CDR3 region reads CASSAWTGGPSGANVLTF. The bases are TGTGCCAGCAGCGCCTGGACAGGGGGCCCTTCTGGGGCCAACGTCCTGACTTTC.